The T cell receptor (beta chain) under discussion was sequenced for a study of Ad26.COV2.S vaccination and SARS-CoV-2 variants. The table came from immunoSEQ multiplex PCR; TCRdb's copy has only in-frame clones and leaves some out. The sample gives approximately 97,000 clones, over 60% of which show up once; roughly 17% is in the top ten. The CDR3 totals 16 residues. Germline CDR1 and CDR2: LNHDA and SQIVND (reference sequence). V was pared by 6 bases and J by 0 bases, with 9 bases of the junction left unmatched. Notes on the study in general: The TCR breadth and depth analyses may have produced an underestimate of total T cell responses. After vaccination, reports described spike-specific CD8+ and CD4+ T cell responses as showing substantial breadth.

This clone has just one count. The antigen remains unidentified. The sequence came from a human donor who had recovered from COVID-19. The chain is built from TRBV19 and TRBJ2-3, with 7 bases that match TRBD1. The sequencing used peripheral blood, collected after recovery from COVID-19. CDR3 nucleotides: TGTGCCAGTAGCGACAGGGTGGGGATTAGCACAGATACGCAGTATTTT. Translation gives CASSDRVGISTDTQYF.